The 18 T cell receptor beta chains listed next were all sequenced from one sample in a study of spatial heterogeneity in lung cancer. Time point denoted: blood at routine non-recurrence follow-up after resection. MiXCR, applied by TCRdb to the 5' RACE reads, yields one record per CDR3 protein. This sample has approximately 110,000 distinct CDR3 sequences, with 11% found just once. The sequenced sample was PBMCs, obtained at follow-up. The receptors come from a female donor with early-stage non-small cell lung cancer.

In its sample, this clonotype was seen many times. This chain joins TRBV20-1 and TRBJ2-7, with TRBD2 matching 14 bases. The germline V gene encodes CDR1 DFQATT and CDR2 SNEGSKA (reference sequence). The CDR3 totals 16 residues. Trimming at V came to 0 bases and at J to 5 bases, leaving 6 bases not matched to a gene. The CDR3 here is CSARDQGLAGVDEQYF. CDR3 in DNA: TGCAGTGCTAGAGATCAGGGACTAGCGGGAGTGGACGAGCAGTACTTC.

This clonotype was detected only a few times. This chain links TRBV28 with TRBJ1-4; D ambiguous. CDR3 length: 13 residues. In germline, CDR1 is MDHEN, CDR2 SYDVKM. V gave up 5 bases and J gave up 8 bases, with 12 bases separating them. The CDR3 coding sequence is TGTGCCAGCAGTCTACGTATTCGAGAAAAACTGTTTTTT. This sequence encodes CASSLRIREKLFF.

This clonotype appeared a few times. This chain uses TRBV12-3 or TRBV12-4 with TRBJ1-1, with D perhaps matching TRBD1 (5 bases). The V end was cut by 5 bases, the J end by 4 bases, with 11 bases between. The CDR3 is made up of 13 amino acids. The CDR3 spells CASSRRVSTEAFF. The DNA for the CDR3 is TGTGCCAGCAGTCGCAGGGTTAGCACTGAAGCTTTCTTT.

By its share, this clonotype is medium-sized. J is TRBJ2-1 and V is TRBV29-1; a weak D match, TRBD1 (6 bases). Germline V gives CDR1 SQVTM, CDR2 ANQGSEA. V lost 6 bases to trimming and J lost 8 bases, with 14 bases between them. The length of the CDR3 is 12 residues. CDR3 nucleotides: TGCAGCGTAGAACCACAGGGTTATGAGCAGTTCTTC. Residues: CSVEPQGYEQFF.

There are a few counts of this clonotype. V is TRBV7-9 and J is TRBJ2-2; 8 positions agree with TRBD1. Germline CDR1 and CDR2: SEHNR and FQNEAQ (reference sequence). The V segment lost 3 bases and the J segment 5 bases; nucleotides outside the gene matches: 5. The CDR3 spans 15 residues. CDR3 coding DNA: TGTGCCAGCAGCTTCTCGACAGGGGTTACCGGGGAGCTGTTTTTT. Its protein is CASSFSTGVTGELFF.

The chain uses TRBV12-3 or TRBV12-4 and TRBJ2-2; no firm D call. Trimming removed 2 bases from V and 4 bases from J, with 14 bases in between. CDR3 length equals 16 residues. The DNA for the CDR3 is TGTGCCAGCAGTTTATCTGAAGCCGGTCCCACCGGGGAGCTGTTTTTT. It is translated as CASSLSEAGPTGELFF.

This clonotype was counted only a few times. The chain joins TRBV15 to TRBJ2-5, with D perhaps TRBD1 (6 bases). The V and J ends lost 5 bases and 2 bases respectively, with 15 bases between them. CDR3 length: 15 amino acids. CDR1 is LNHNV, CDR2 YYDKDF, per germline (reference sequence). CDR3 nucleotide sequence: TGTGCCACCAGCCTTAAAAGGGGGAATCAAGAGACCCAGTACTTC. Protein sequence: CATSLKRGNQETQYF.

This clonotype was detected a few times. This chain links TRBV10-3 with TRBJ1-2, with TRBD1 matching 9 bases. This CDR3 region has 14 residues. Germline V gene data show CDR1 as ENHRY and CDR2 as SYGVKD. V lost 6 bases to trimming and J lost 4 bases; unmatched junction nucleotides: 6. The CDR3 reads CAIRPGQGLYGYTF. Written as DNA, the CDR3 is TGTGCCATCAGGCCGGGACAGGGACTCTATGGCTACACCTTC.

This clonotype was picked up a small number of times. V usage is TRBV5-4 and J usage is TRBJ2-2, with 8 bases lining up with TRBD2. From germline, CDR1 is SGHNT and CDR2 YYREEE (reference sequence). This CDR3 has 17 residues. The V segment lost 4 bases and the J segment 2 bases; nucleotides outside the gene matches: 10. The CDR3 protein is CASSKRAGVINTGELFF. Here the CDR3 DNA reads TGTGCCAGCAGCAAACGAGCGGGAGTGATTAACACCGGGGAGCTGTTTTTT.

The chain links TRBV30 to TRBJ2-5; TRBD1 is a possible D gene (5 bases). This CDR3 comprises 14 residues. CDR1 is GTSNPN, CDR2 SVGIG, per germline (reference sequence). V dropped 2 bases and J dropped 1 base, with 11 bases sitting between them. The CDR3 protein is CAWSRKQAQETQYF. CDR3 nucleotides: TGTGCCTGGAGTAGAAAACAGGCCCAAGAGACCCAGTACTTC.

The CDR3 region is CASRLGGSADTQYF. Written as DNA, the CDR3 is TGTGCCAGCAGGCTCGGAGGGAGCGCAGATACGCAGTATTTT. V gene TRBV11-2 combines with J gene TRBJ2-3, with a tentative D call TRBD2 (6 bases). The CDR3 spans 14 residues. V was shortened by 6 bases and J by 4 bases, with 14 bases between the two germline ends. Germline CDR1 SGHAT, CDR2 FQNNGV.

This clonotype occurred a few times. This chain joins TRBV5-1 and TRBJ2-6; D gene uncertain. CDR3 length: 14 residues. V was trimmed by 5 bases and J by 2 bases, leaving 8 bases between them. Germline V gives CDR1 SGHRS, CDR2 YFSETQ. Here the CDR3 reads CASSYGAGANVLTF. The CDR3, as DNA: TGCGCCAGCAGTTACGGAGCTGGGGCCAACGTCCTGACTTTC.

V gene TRBV7-3 combines with J gene TRBJ2-1; D gene ambiguous. Trimming removed 2 bases from V and 6 bases from J, with 8 bases in between. Germline CDR1 and CDR2: SGHTA and FQGTGA. The CDR3 is 13 residues long. The CDR3, as DNA: TGTGCCAGCAGCTTATATATGGGCAATGAGCAGTTCTTC. Protein sequence: CASSLYMGNEQFF.

This clonotype has a count of ten or more. This chain links TRBV4-2 with TRBJ2-1; maybe TRBD2 (6 bases). V was cut by 0 bases and J by 0 bases, with 12 bases left in between. This CDR3 is 17 amino acids long. The germline gives CDR1 LGHNA, CDR2 YNFKEQ. CDR3 nucleotides: TGTGCCAGCAGCCAAGATCTGGCCGGGAGCTCCTACAATGAGCAGTTCTTC. Residues: CASSQDLAGSSYNEQFF.

This clonotype showed up many times. J is TRBJ2-5 and V is TRBV2, with 8 bases identical to TRBD1. CDR3 size: 16 residues. Trimming cost V 5 bases and J 2 bases; bases outside gene matches: 10. CDR1 SNHLY and CDR2 FYNNEI come from the germline V gene. As DNA, the CDR3 is TGTGCCAGCAGTCGTTCCAGGGGGCTGACTCAAGAGACCCAGTACTTC. It translates to CASSRSRGLTQETQYF.

This clonotype occurred a few times. The chain joins TRBV2 to TRBJ2-7; 7 positions agree with TRBD2. CDR1 SNHLY and CDR2 FYNNEI come from the germline V gene. With V trimmed by 6 bases and J by 5 bases, 13 bases remained unmatched. This CDR3 has 15 amino acids. The CDR3 region has the DNA TGTGCCAGCAGACTTTTGACGGGAGGTTTAGACGAGCAGTACTTC. Translated: CASRLLTGGLDEQYF.

The chain combines TRBV7-8 with TRBJ2-2, with 14 bases lining up with TRBD2. Per the germline V gene, CDR1 is SGHVS and CDR2 is FQNEAQ. The junction had 8 bases not matched to a gene; V was cut back by 5 bases and J by 6 bases. The CDR3 runs to 17 residues. In DNA form, the CDR3 reads TGTGCCAGCAGCCTACCGACTAGCGGGAGGGGAGCCGGGGAGCTGTTTTTT. Its protein product is CASSLPTSGRGAGELFF.

This clonotype was observed at least ten times. The chain joins TRBV6-2 or TRBV6-3 to TRBJ2-3; D perhaps matches TRBD2 (5 bases). CDR1 is MNHEY, CDR2 SVGEGT, per germline. Trimming pared 5 bases from V and 3 bases from J, leaving 12 bases between. The CDR3 totals 14 residues. CDR3 in amino acids: CASSTRTGTDTQYF. The CDR3 nucleotides read TGTGCCAGCAGTACACGGACTGGTACAGATACGCAGTATTTT.